This T cell receptor (beta chain) was captured by sequencing in a study of cytomegalovirus exposure and HLA in healthy donors (TCRdb year 2017). Turning to the overall study: An earlier analysis of some 600 of the donors reported approximately 300 Gb of sequence data and 117 million unique TCR beta sequences obtained from roughly 180 million T cells. An early release that covered fewer than 750 HLA-typed donors contained around 330 gigabases of sequencing data and roughly 84 million unique TCR sequences. The genetic ancestry cluster associated with self-reported Caucasian donors included 81% of the roughly 410 genotyped donors. The study aimed to test whether signatures of past pathogen exposure could be identified by cataloging public T cell receptors. The T cell repertoires of 700 or so subjects were profiled by immunosequencing and related to cytomegalovirus serostatus. Along with the 666-subject first cohort, a separate validation cohort of around 110 different subjects was used. To predict cytomegalovirus infection status, the study brought together high-throughput TCR immunosequencing, statistical association of individual TCRs with disease status, and machine learning. A later analysis re-analyzed previously published TCR beta repertoires from 500 to 700 donors and added high-resolution HLA genotyping to study TCR occurrence patterns. Rather than using new phenotypic data, the later analysis identified candidate immune exposures from TCR beta sequences and from how often those sequences occurred across donors. An earlier analysis of some 500 of the donors applied high-throughput TCR beta sequencing to assess whether each TCR beta V gene segment acted as functional or pseudogenic. Donor age, sex, ethnicity and CMV serostatus were collected together with the repertoire data. A later genetic analysis used genome-wide SNP genotypes for about 60% of the 666 donors, treating that subset as a discovery cohort. Every discovery cohort repertoire had been produced on one sequencing platform. HLA typing covered class I and class II loci at four-digit resolution. Typing coverage varied by locus: roughly 620-640 donors for A, B, C, DRB1 and DQB1; around 560 for DQA1; more than 600 for DPA1; approximately 450 for DPB1. Four to six DR-DQ haplotypes were handled as single units for association and clustering, since linkage in the cohort was strong. Across approximately 420 genotyped donors of the cohort, an average of roughly 250,000 unique TCR beta nucleotide sequences per donor were sequenced, and roughly 20% of those sequences were non-productive.

The cohort was made up of approximately 700 healthy bone marrow donors. Cohort members were all nominally healthy when sampled, although unrecorded immune exposures were likely present. CMV serostatus was positive for roughly 290 and negative for about 55% of the roughly 670 cohort members, and was not recorded for this donor. Each donor provided a peripheral blood sample, and peripheral blood mononuclear cells were used for TCR beta sequencing. Genomic DNA was extracted from the blood cell samples with the Qiagen DNeasy Blood Extraction Kit. Concerning this clone itself: The target of this receptor is not known. No base quality values were provided; no much bigger clone lies one nucleotide off.

The library came from the immunoSEQ multiplex PCR assay. The multiplex PCR relied on a mix of 60 forward primers for TCR Vbeta segments and 13 reverse primers for TCR Jbeta segments. The CDR3 region of rearranged TCR beta genes was amplified from genomic DNA with a multiplex PCR assay. The Illumina HiSeq System was used to sequence the amplified TCR beta libraries as 87-base-pair reads. Regarding the original processing steps: A later analysis counted about 82 million unique TCR beta chains across the 666 repertoires, and some 11 million of these chains were shared by at least two donors. Raw reads were error-corrected and collapsed into unique sequences by a nearest-neighbor algorithm in which closely related sequences were merged to remove PCR and sequencing errors. CDR3 sequences were aligned to IMGT reference sequences to assign V, D and J gene segments. Each retained sequence needed at least a six-nucleotide match to both a V gene segment and a J gene segment. Rearrangements were classified as productive when the CDR3 lacked stop codons and remained in frame with V and J, and all other rearrangements were classified as non-productive. Following IMGT convention, CDR3 was defined as the stretch from the second conserved V-encoded cysteine to the conserved J-encoded phenylalanine. The earlier analysis of about 610 of the donors excluded sequences that lacked an unambiguous match to a single V gene segment. In an earlier analysis of approximately 550 of the donors, V segments were called functional above 56.7% productive rearrangements and were called segregating when the between-donor standard deviation exceeded 5%. A statistical classification framework was developed to diagnose cytomegalovirus status using the catalog of TCR beta chain sequences. A later analysis assigned V and J genes by comparing TCR nucleotide sequences with IMGT/GENE-DB human TR gene sequences. The TCRdist pipeline was used in a later analysis to assign CDR3 sequences and most-parsimonious VDJ recombination scenarios. A later analysis defined each TCR beta chain by its CDR3 amino acid sequence plus V-gene family, and excluded reads lacking a unique V-gene family. A later analysis removed roughly 590 highly shared, low-generation-probability nucleotide sequences to deal with suspected cross-contamination and a sequencing artifact. A later analysis calculated a clonal expansion index for each public chain from normalized within-repertoire ranks of inferred template counts. In a later analysis, generation probabilities were computed using a VDJ recombination model fitted to out-of-frame rearrangements, and the results were checked against IGoR. In a later analysis, TCR-TCR, TCR-HLA and TCR-CMV co-occurrence was scored with hypergeometric tests, and a repertoire-size bias correction was applied to TCR pairs. In a later analysis, false discovery rates were estimated by permuting HLA or CMV assignments 20 times. In a later analysis, co-occurring TCRs were grouped using DBSCAN, with TCRdist sequence similarity added in when clustering inside HLA-allele-positive subsets. Co-occurrence clustering excluded repertoires with fewer than 30,000 or more than 120,000 public chains, plus five with anomalous nucleotide sharing. The table comes from immuneACCESS by way of TCRdb, which keeps in-frame sequences with V and J called. Part of the clones is missing from these tables; in studies checked, under half for an unresolved V gene and the rest for unknown reasons. That table is the source of V, J and clone size, and D and trimming were worked out from the DNA. The table for this sample lists around 100,000 clones; around 68% of them were counted only once. The biggest ten clones account for about 4.3% of the sample.

Points the paper makes about the study in general: A later analysis found that TCR association rates varied across HLA loci, with DRB1 alleles showing the most associated TCRs and HLA-C alleles the fewest. Only TCR beta chains were sequenced in this cohort, and the absence of alpha or paired-chain data limited detectable features. According to the authors, the approach could potentially be generalized to other disease states and immunological phenotypes. In a later analysis, several top co-occurrence clusters were reported to appear linked to parvovirus B19, influenza, CMV and Epstein-Barr virus. Some IMGT-functional V segments, including TRBV6-2 and TRBV6-3, could not be distinguished by the 87-base-pair reads and were therefore excluded. Correlated functional status among segregating V segments might reflect linkage disequilibrium, but an unknown experimental factor could not be ruled out. A later genetic analysis associated a missense DCLRE1C variant with V-gene and J-gene trimming of TCR beta chains, and an independent cohort replicated the association. Compared with the roughly 600-donor mean, donors in an Asian-associated ancestry cluster had fewer N-insertions in productive TCRs, according to a later genetic analysis. Immune exposure information for the cohort was limited to CMV serostatus. A further reported finding was that TCR beta sequences accurately predicted the HLA-A and HLA-B alleles for most subjects in the first cohort. According to a later analysis, most CMV-associated TCR beta chains appeared to be HLA-restricted, and the HLA associations seemed to be driven largely by CMV exposure. Most TCR sequences were observed very rarely across donors, whereas some public TCRs were present in many individuals. In a later analysis, HLA-associated TCR beta chains showed more clonal expansion and lower generation probabilities than non-associated chains that were equally common. Sequencing depth was assumed to be roughly uniform across donors in the presence/absence analyses, though that assumption may not hold. In both the original and validation cohorts, the classifier was reported to diagnose cytomegalovirus status with high specificity and sensitivity. When HLA alleles, especially DR and DQ, strongly co-occurred, TCR associations were difficult to assign to individual alleles. A total of roughly 160 TCR beta chains were listed by the study as associated with cytomegalovirus. A group of highly shared sequence variants was considered likely to be a technical artifact of the sequencing pipeline. Broadly in line with IMGT annotations, most TCR beta V segments showed up in productive rearrangements about 87% or about 30% of the time in an earlier analysis of approximately 600 of the donors. A few of the identified cytomegalovirus-associated TCR beta chains were confirmed in vitro to be specific for cytomegalovirus antigens. Specific HLA alleles were associated with 18,000 or so TCR beta sequences at a false discovery rate of 0.05 in a later analysis. HLA typing was unavailable for some donors at each locus, so association tests used only the typed subset. Approximately 16 rarely observed V segments, including chromosome 9 orphons, were excluded from the earlier analysis of 550 to 700 of the donors because counts were too low.

According to the germline V gene, CDR1 reads LGHNA and CDR2 reads YNFKEQ. The CDR3 measures 16 amino acids from cysteine to phenylalanine. Kept here is only the CDR3 DNA, which spans 48 bases and is read in frame from base 1. V is trimmed back by 1 base and J by 6 bases, and the junction contains 6 bases that no gene match accounts for. What was sequenced was PBMCs. The sequence joins TRBV4-2 to TRBJ2-3; 11 junctional bases match TRBD2. The source is a human donor in good health. The sequenced DNA is TGTGCCAGCAGCCAAGTTATAGCGGGAGGGTTCGATACGCAGTATTTT. Its amino acids are CASSQVIAGGFDTQYF.